The rows below give T cell receptor beta chains drawn from one sample of a study of T cell responses to AZD1222 COVID-19 vaccine. Assay: immunoSEQ multiplex PCR; the TCRdb copy retains only in-frame clones and omits some. The sample lists about 140,000 clones, about 90% seen once, with about 2% in the top ten. Material: peripheral blood, obtained on day 0 of AZD1222 vaccination. Receptors were obtained from an adult in good health. Both conserved end residues are part of each CDR3. The order of the fields is J gene, clone size, D gene, V gene, CDR3 DNA, CDR3 protein. The D gene is left open where the match is weak. Clone size is stated in some rows and not others, as once, few, many or a class when expanded.

>TRBJ1-1|NA|NA|TRBV7-3
TGTGCCAGCAGCGAACAGGGTAGGACTGAAGCTTTCTTT
CASSEQGRTEAFF
>TRBJ2-2|NA|TRBD2|TRBV13
TGTGCCAGCAGCTTAACGACTCGCGGGGGGGAGAACACCGGGGAGCTGTTTTTT
CASSLTTRGGENTGELFF
>TRBJ2-7|once|NA|TRBV29-1
TGCAGCGTTGGACTCAGGTTGGGCTACGAGCAGTACTTC
CSVGLRLGYEQYF
>TRBJ1-1|NA|NA|TRBV10-3
TGTGCCATCGGTGTGGGGCAGAGAGAAGCTTTCTTT
CAIGVGQREAFF
>TRBJ1-6|once|NA|TRBV27
TGTGCCAGCAGCGTGGCGGGAGATAATTCACCCCTCCACTTT
CASSVAGDNSPLHF
>TRBJ2-7|NA|TRBD2|TRBV9
TGTGCCAGCGGGGGACTAGCGGGCTACGAGCAGTACTTC
CASGGLAGYEQYF
>TRBJ1-1|NA|NA|TRBV29-1
TGCAGCGTTGAAAATGTGATGAACACTGAAGCTTTCTTT
CSVENVMNTEAFF
>TRBJ1-1|NA|NA|TRBV6-5
TGTGCCAGCATGCCTAACTTGAACACTGAAGCTTTCTTT
CASMPNLNTEAFF
>TRBJ2-7|NA|NA|TRBV10-2
TGCGCCAGCAGGGGCGGGAAAGCGTCCTACGAGCAGTACTTC
CASRGGKASYEQYF
>TRBJ2-2|NA|NA|TRBV12-5
TGTGCTAGTGGTTTGGTACTGACGGAAAGGGGCTTTGCCGGGGAGCTGTTTTTT
CASGLVLTERGFAGELFF
>TRBJ2-1|once|NA|TRBV6-6
TGTGCCAGCAGTCGGTCGGGAGTCCACAATGAGCAGTTCTTC
CASSRSGVHNEQFF
>TRBJ1-4|NA|NA|TRBV3-1/TRBV3-2
TGTGCCAGCAGCCAAGAGGTTCTTAATGAAAAACTGTTTTTT
CASSQEVLNEKLFF
>TRBJ2-1|few|NA|TRBV6-4
TGTGCCAGCAGTGATGGCGATAGCAATGAGCAGTTCTTC
CASSDGDSNEQFF